This T cell receptor (beta chain) was identified in a study of tissue T cells after allogeneic stem cell transplantation. As to this clone: Mouse names are used for the genes. The read finishes 1 residue shy of the CDR3 end, and the germline J gene is used to complete it.

This sample's time point: mouse harvest day 14 after allogeneic transplant. Mouse grafts combined 10^7 T-cell-depleted bone marrow cells with 10^6 splenic CD5+ T cells. This CDR3 region has 13 residues. The germline V gene encodes CDR1 GFQATS and CDR2 STVNSAI. Trimming stripped 1 base from V and 0 bases from J, with 6 bases between. Some clones are missing from TCRdb's copy, which holds only in-frame ones; the method was immunoSEQ multiplex PCR. The data hold some 510 clones, with approximately 42% observed a single time. V is TRBV20 and J is TRBJ1-1; D ambiguous. The TCR sequence derives from a female BALB/c mouse given C57BL/6 T cells with graft-versus-host disease after an allogeneic hematopoietic cell transplant. Material: blood. The CDR3 sequence: CGARGAANTEVFF. CDR3 bases read: TGTGGTGCTAGGGGGGCAGCAAACACAGAAGTCTTC. Full variable domain (outside the CDR3, taken from reference TRBV20 and TRBJ1-1): GALVYQYPRRTICKSGTSMRMECQAVGFQATSVAWYRQSPQKTFELIALSTVNSAIKYEQNFTQEKFPISHPNLSFSSMTVLNAYLEDRGLYLCGARGAANTEVFFGKGTRLTVV.